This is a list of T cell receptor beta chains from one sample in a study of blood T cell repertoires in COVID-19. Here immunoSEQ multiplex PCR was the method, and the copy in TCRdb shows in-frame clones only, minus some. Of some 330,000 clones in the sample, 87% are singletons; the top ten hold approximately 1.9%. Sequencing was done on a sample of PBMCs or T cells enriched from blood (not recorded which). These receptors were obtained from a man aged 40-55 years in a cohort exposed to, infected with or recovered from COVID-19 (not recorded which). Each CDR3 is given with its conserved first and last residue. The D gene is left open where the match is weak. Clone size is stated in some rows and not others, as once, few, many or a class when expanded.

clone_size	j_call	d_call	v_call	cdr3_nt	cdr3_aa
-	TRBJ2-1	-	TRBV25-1	TGTGCCAGCAGTGTGGCTAGCGACTCCTACAATGAGCAGTTCTTC	CASSVASDSYNEQFF
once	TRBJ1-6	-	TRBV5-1	TGCGCCAGCAGCTTGGCCGGAGAGACCTATAATTCACCCCTCCACTTT	CASSLAGETYNSPLHF
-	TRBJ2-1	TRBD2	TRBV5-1	TGCGCCAGCAGCTACACTAGCGGGAGTCACAATGAGCAGTTCTTC	CASSYTSGSHNEQFF
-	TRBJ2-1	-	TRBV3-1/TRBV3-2	TGTGCCAGCCAATGGGGTAGCGAGGTTTTCAATGAGCAGTTCTTC	CASQWGSEVFNEQFF
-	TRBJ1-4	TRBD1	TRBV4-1	TGCGCCAGCAACCAAGGGGGGACAGGGGTAGGAAATGAAAAACTGTTTTTT	CASNQGGTGVGNEKLFF
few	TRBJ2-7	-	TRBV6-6	TGTGCCAGCAGTAAACTCTACGAGCAGTACTTC	CASSKLYEQYF
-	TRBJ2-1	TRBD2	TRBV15	TGTGCCACCAGCACGGGAGGAAGCTCCTACAATGAGCAGTTCTTC	CATSTGGSSYNEQFF
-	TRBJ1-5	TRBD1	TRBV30	TGTGCCTGGAGGGATACAGGGGAGGAGCAGCCCCAGCATTTT	CAWRDTGEEQPQHF
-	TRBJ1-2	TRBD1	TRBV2	TGTGCCAGCAGTGAATCTCCGGGACAGAAGTATGGCTACACCTTC	CASSESPGQKYGYTF
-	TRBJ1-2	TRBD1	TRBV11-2	TGTGCCAGCAGCCCCGGGACAGGGGGCGCCCATGGCTACACCTTC	CASSPGTGGAHGYTF
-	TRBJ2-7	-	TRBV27	TGTGCCAGCAGTTTAGCGACAGGCCTATCCTACGAGCAGTACTTC	CASSLATGLSYEQYF
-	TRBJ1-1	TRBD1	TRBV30	TGTGCCTGGTCCAGGGGGCAGACTGAAGCTTTCTTT	CAWSRGQTEAFF
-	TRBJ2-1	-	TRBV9	TGTGCCAGCAGCGTAGTTCAGGCCACCAATGAGCAGTTCTTC	CASSVVQATNEQFF
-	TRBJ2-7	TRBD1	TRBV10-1	TGCGCCAGCAGTGAGTTCGGGACAGGGTCCAGCGGGAAAAGCTCCTACGAGCAGTACTTC	CASSEFGTGSSGKSSYEQYF